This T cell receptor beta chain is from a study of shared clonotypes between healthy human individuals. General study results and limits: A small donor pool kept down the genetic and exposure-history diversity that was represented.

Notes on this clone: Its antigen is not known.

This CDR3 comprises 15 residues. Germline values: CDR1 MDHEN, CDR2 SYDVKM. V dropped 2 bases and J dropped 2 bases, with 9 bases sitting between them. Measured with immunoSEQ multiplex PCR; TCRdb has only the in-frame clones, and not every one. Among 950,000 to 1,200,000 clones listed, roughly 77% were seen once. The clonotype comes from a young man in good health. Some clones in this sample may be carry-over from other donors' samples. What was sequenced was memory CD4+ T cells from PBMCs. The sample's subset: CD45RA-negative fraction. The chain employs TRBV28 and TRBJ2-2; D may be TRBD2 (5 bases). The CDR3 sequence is CASSLTGRNTGELFF. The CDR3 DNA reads TGTGCCAGCAGTTTAACGGGGAGAAACACCGGGGAGCTGTTTTTT.